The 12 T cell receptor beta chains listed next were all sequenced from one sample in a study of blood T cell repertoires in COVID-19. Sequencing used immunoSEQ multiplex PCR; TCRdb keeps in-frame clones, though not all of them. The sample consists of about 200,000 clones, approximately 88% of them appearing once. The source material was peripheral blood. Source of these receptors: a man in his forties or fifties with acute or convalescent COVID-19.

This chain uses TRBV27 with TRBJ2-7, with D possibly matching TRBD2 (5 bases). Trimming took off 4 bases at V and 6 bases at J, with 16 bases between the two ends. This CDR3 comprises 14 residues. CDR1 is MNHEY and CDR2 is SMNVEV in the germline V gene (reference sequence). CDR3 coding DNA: TGTGCCAGCAGTTCCATCGGGGTAGGGCCCGAGCAGTACTTC. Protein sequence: CASSSIGVGPEQYF.

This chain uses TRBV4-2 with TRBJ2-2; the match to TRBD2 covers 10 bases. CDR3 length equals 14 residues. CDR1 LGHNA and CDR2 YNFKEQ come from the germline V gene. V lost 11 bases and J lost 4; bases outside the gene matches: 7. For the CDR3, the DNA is TGTGCCTCAACTAGCGGGACTTTCACCGGGGAGCTGTTTTTT. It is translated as CASTSGTFTGELFF.

CDR3: CASSLARGTGYTF. CDR3 sequence (DNA): TGTGCCAGCAGTTTAGCGCGGGGGACTGGCTACACCTTC. The chain has TRBV12-3 or TRBV12-4 and TRBJ1-2, with a possible D match to TRBD1 (5 bases). The CDR3 length is 13 residues. Trimming left V 0 bases short and J 7 bases short, with 9 bases between.

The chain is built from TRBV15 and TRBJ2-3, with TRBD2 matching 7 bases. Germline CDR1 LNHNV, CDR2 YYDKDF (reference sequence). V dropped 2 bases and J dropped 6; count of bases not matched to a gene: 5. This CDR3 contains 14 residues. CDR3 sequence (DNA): TGTGCCACCAGCAGACTCGCGGGAGCCGATACGCAGTATTTT. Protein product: CATSRLAGADTQYF.

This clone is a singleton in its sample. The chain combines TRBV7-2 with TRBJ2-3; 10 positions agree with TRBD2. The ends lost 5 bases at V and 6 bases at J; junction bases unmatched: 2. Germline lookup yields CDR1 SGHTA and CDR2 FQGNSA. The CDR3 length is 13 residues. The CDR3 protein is CASSLGLADTQYF. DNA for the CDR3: TGTGCCAGCAGCCTGGGACTAGCGGATACGCAGTATTTT.

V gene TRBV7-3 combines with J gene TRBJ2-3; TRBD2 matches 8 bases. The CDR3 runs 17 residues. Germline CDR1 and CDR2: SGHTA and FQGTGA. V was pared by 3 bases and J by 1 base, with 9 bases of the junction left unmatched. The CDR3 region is CASSFALGAGGTDTQYF. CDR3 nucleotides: TGTGCCAGCAGCTTCGCCCTGGGAGCGGGGGGCACAGATACGCAGTATTTT.

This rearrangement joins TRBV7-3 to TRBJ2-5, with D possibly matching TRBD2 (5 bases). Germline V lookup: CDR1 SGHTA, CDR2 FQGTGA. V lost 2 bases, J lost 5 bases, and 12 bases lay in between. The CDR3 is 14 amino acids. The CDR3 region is CASSLGLGFETQYF. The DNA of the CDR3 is TGTGCCAGCAGCTTAGGACTGGGGTTTGAGACCCAGTACTTC.

Here the CDR3 reads CATTRGGGDYGYTF. In DNA, the CDR3 is TGTGCCACCACCCGCGGGGGAGGTGACTATGGCTACACCTTC. V and J are TRBV15 and TRBJ1-2; tentatively, D is TRBD1 (5 bases). Germline V gene data show CDR1 as LNHNV and CDR2 as YYDKDF (reference sequence). The CDR3 runs 14 residues. V shed 7 bases and J shed 3 bases, with 15 bases lying between them.

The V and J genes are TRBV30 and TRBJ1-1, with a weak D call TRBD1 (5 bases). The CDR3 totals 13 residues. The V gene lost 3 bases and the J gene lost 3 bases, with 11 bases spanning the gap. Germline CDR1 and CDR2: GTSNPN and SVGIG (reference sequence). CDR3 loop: CAWRERGDTEAFF. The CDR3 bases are TGTGCCTGGAGGGAAAGGGGTGACACTGAAGCTTTCTTT. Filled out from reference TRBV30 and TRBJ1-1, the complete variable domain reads SQTIHQWPATLVQPVGSPLSLECTVEGTSNPNLYWYRQAAGRGLQLLFYSVGIGQISSEVPQNLSASRPQDRQFILSSKKLLLSDSGFYLCAWRERGDTEAFFGQGTRLTVV.

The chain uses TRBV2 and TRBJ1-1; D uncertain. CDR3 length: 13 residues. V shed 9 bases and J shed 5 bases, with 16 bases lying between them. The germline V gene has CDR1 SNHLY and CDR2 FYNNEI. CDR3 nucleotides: TGTGCCAGTAACAGCGAACGCGGGACTGAAGCTTTCTTT. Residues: CASNSERGTEAFF.

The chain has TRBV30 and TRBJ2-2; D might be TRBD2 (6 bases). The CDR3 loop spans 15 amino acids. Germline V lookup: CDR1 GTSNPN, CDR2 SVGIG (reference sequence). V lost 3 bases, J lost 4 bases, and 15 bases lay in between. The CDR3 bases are TGTGCCTGGAGAGACGCCGGGAGACTCACCGGGGAGCTGTTTTTT. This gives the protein CAWRDAGRLTGELFF. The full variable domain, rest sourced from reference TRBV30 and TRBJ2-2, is SQTIHQWPATLVQPVGSPLSLECTVEGTSNPNLYWYRQAAGRGLQLLFYSVGIGQISSEVPQNLSASRPQDRQFILSSKKLLLSDSGFYLCAWRDAGRLTGELFFGEGSRLTVL.

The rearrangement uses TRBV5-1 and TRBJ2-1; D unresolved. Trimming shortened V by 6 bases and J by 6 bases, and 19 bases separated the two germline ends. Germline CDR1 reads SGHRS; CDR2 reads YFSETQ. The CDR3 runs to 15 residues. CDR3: CASNSRGAQANEQFF. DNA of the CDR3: TGCGCCAGCAACTCCCGTGGAGCCCAAGCCAATGAGCAGTTCTTC.